Listed here are 14 T cell receptor beta chains from one sample, sequenced in a study of blood T cells in healthy people across ages. Next came a second PCR, run for about 7 to 12 cycles, which used a sample-barcoded 5' primer along with a J-beta primer mix. TCRdb recomputed calls from the 5' RACE reads with MiXCR, one row per CDR3 protein. The sample shows approximately 1.5 million distinct CDR3 sequences, around 36% of them seen only once. Sequenced: blood. The source of these receptors is a woman aged 30 to 39 in good health.

This clonotype has a handful of counts. This chain uses TRBV4-1 with TRBJ1-1; D is ambiguous. Trimming cost V 1 base and J 7 bases, with 13 bases left between them. The CDR3 is made up of 14 amino acids. From germline, CDR1 is MGHRA and CDR2 YSYEKL. The CDR3 region is CASSQGTGYHEAFF. Here the CDR3 DNA reads TGCGCCAGCAGCCAAGGGACCGGCTACCATGAAGCTTTCTTT.

V gene TRBV12-3 or TRBV12-4 combines with J gene TRBJ2-2; D gene uncertain. V was cut by 4 bases and J by 8 bases, with 8 bases left in between. The CDR3 sequence is 12 residues long. The CDR3 sequence: CASSSLVGELFF. CDR3 in DNA: TGTGCCAGCAGTTCGCTAGTGGGGGAGCTGTTTTTT.

The chain uses TRBV14 and TRBJ2-3; 9 bases map to TRBD2. The CDR3 is 17 residues long. The germline V gene has CDR1 SGHDN and CDR2 FVKESK. J lost 0 bases, V lost 2 bases, and 6 bases had no gene match. The CDR3 spells CASSQLAGSTSTDTQYF. The CDR3 region has the DNA TGTGCCAGCAGCCAACTAGCGGGAAGCACTAGCACAGATACGCAGTATTTT.

The genes are TRBV6-5 and TRBJ2-1; TRBD2 matches at 7 bases. TRBJ2-7 explains the end of the DNA better; the J call may be wrong. The germline CDR1 and CDR2 sequences are MNHEY and SVGAGI. The CDR3 consists of 15 residues. CDR3 loop: CASSYWRELNNEQYF. Written as DNA, the CDR3 is TGTGCCAGCAGTTACTGGCGGGAGTTAAACAATGAGCAGTACTTC.

This clonotype was recorded only once. The chain couples TRBV15 to TRBJ2-7; D is perhaps TRBD1 (6 bases). The germline V gene has CDR1 LNHNV and CDR2 YYDKDF (reference sequence). The ends were cut back, 1 base at V and 2 bases at J, with 18 bases in the middle. CDR3 length equals 17 residues. The CDR3, as DNA: TGTGCCACCAGCAGAGCCAAGACAGGACGGAGGACCTACGAGCAGTACTTC. It specifies CATSRAKTGRRTYEQYF.

The rearrangement joins TRBV29-1 to TRBJ2-2, with a weak D call TRBD1 (6 bases). The CDR3 length is 12 residues. Deletions cut 6 bases from V and 5 bases from J, with 10 bases between. Germline V gene lookup returns CDR1 SQVTM and CDR2 ANQGSEA. The CDR3 sequence: CSVDSWTGELFF. DNA of the CDR3: TGCAGCGTGGACAGTTGGACCGGGGAGCTGTTTTTT.

The chain uses TRBV6-5 and TRBJ2-2; 7 nucleotides align to TRBD1. Germline loops: CDR1 MNHEY, CDR2 SVGAGI. This CDR3 region has 15 residues. J was trimmed by 3 bases and V by 6 bases; bases with no gene match: 7. CDR3 sequence reads: CASRPGQRDTGELFF. DNA for the CDR3: TGTGCCAGCAGGCCGGGACAGAGGGACACCGGGGAGCTGTTTTTT.

This chain connects TRBV2 to TRBJ2-2; 9 positions agree with TRBD2. Germline V lookup: CDR1 SNHLY, CDR2 FYNNEI. Germline trimming cut 4 bases from V and 1 base from J; bases unmatched to any gene: 4. The CDR3 length is 16 residues. CDR3 amino acids: CASSGLAGWNTGELFF. For the CDR3, the DNA is TGTGCCAGCAGTGGGCTAGCGGGATGGAACACCGGGGAGCTGTTTTTT.

The V call is TRBV5-1, the J call TRBJ2-1; D may be TRBD1 (5 bases). The CDR3 sequence is 15 residues long. V was pared by 0 bases and J by 4 bases, with 11 bases between. Germline lookup yields CDR1 SGHRS and CDR2 YFSETQ. As DNA, the CDR3 is TGCGCCAGCAGCTTGGTGGGGCTAGGGTACAATGAGCAGTTCTTC. Its protein product is CASSLVGLGYNEQFF.

This clonotype came up a few times. CDR3 in amino acids: CASSSALNRGIGVEQYF. The CDR3, as DNA: TGCGCCAGCAGCTCTGCGCTCAACAGGGGAATCGGTGTCGAGCAGTACTTC. J is TRBJ2-4 and V is TRBV5-1; 7 nucleotides match TRBD1. With the DNA end fitting TRBJ2-7 better, the J assignment may be wrong. There are 17 residues in the CDR3. CDR1 is SGHRS, CDR2 YFSETQ, per germline.

With respect to this clonotype: This CDR3 is missing its conserved last phenylalanine or tryptophan, likely due to a read error. The chain uses TRBV2 and TRBJ2-5; 7 bases line up with TRBD1. The CDR3 runs 14 residues. Germline V gene lookup returns CDR1 SNHLY and CDR2 FYNNEI. V trimming: 6 bases; J trimming: 3 bases; junction bases outside the gene matches: 7. The DNA of the CDR3 is TGTGCCAGCAGGGACGACAGGGTTGAAGAGACCCAGTACTCC. Protein product: CASRDDRVEETQYS.

This clonotype came up a few times. The rearrangement joins TRBV7-6 to TRBJ2-1; D may be TRBD2 (6 bases). This CDR3 has 13 amino acids. Germline CDR1 reads SGHVS; CDR2 reads FNYEAQ. V dropped 0 bases and J dropped 11 bases, with 11 bases sitting between them. The CDR3 region is CASSLAPREKQFF. The DNA for the CDR3 is TGTGCCAGCAGCTTAGCGCCCCGGGAGAAGCAGTTCTTC.

This clonotype was seen only a few times. The J gene is TRBJ1-5, the V gene TRBV7-2; TRBD1 aligns across 7 bases. CDR1 is SGHTA, CDR2 FQGNSA, per germline. The J segment lost 12 bases and the V segment lost 1 base, leaving 9 bases of the junction unmatched. The CDR3 spans 14 residues. This CDR3 reads CASSLGQGVGLQHF. CDR3 DNA sequence: TGTGCCAGCAGCTTAGGACAGGGAGTCGGTCTCCAGCATTTT. Complete variable domain (other parts from reference TRBV7-2 and TRBJ1-5): GAGVSQSPSNKVTEKGKDVELRCDPISGHTALYWYRQSLGQGLEFLIYFQGNSAPDKSGLPSDRFSAERTGGSVSTLTIQRTQQEDSAVYLCASSLGQGVGLQHFGDGTRLSIL.

The chain recombines TRBV25-1 with TRBJ2-7; 12 bases line up with TRBD1. V was clipped by 3 bases and J by 4 bases; unmatched bases: 4. Germline loops: CDR1 MGHDK, CDR2 SYGVNS. This CDR3 contains 15 residues. The DNA of the CDR3 is TGTGCCAGCAGTGACAAGGGACAGGGGGCTTACGAGCAGTACTTC. Protein sequence: CASSDKGQGAYEQYF.